What follows is one TCR beta chain and its context. The antigen is unknown. The V gene lost 5 bases and the J gene lost 4 bases, with 3 bases spanning the gap. Germline CDR1 is MNHEY and CDR2 is SMNVEV (reference sequence). This CDR3 has 11 amino acids. Separate sequencing covered autoproliferating (CFSE-dim) and non-proliferating (CFSE-high) T cells from stimulus-free culture. Cultures began with about 4.5x10^7 CFSE-labeled PBMCs, unstimulated for 7 days, with replicate wells pooled. CFSE at roughly 0.54 uM labeled the PBMCs, which were then cultured unstimulated. These data come from a study of memory B cells and T cells in multiple sclerosis. Study-wide results and limits: Shared clonotype counts depended on differing compartment clone-set sizes and were normalized.

Using immunoSEQ multiplex PCR, the repertoire was profiled, and TCRdb retains in-frame clones only, with some absent. The repertoire holds about 32,000 clones, roughly 86% seen once, with less than 3% in the top ten. The sequencing sample was made of PBMCs from blood kept in culture. V is TRBV27 and J is TRBJ2-1; D unclear. The TCR sequence derives from a human donor with multiple sclerosis. The CDR3 sequence: CASSVYNEQFF. The CDR3, as DNA: TGTGCCAGCAGTGTGTACAATGAGCAGTTCTTC.